One sample yielded the 3 T cell receptor beta chains listed below, sequenced in a study of shared clonotypes between healthy human individuals. Method: immunoSEQ multiplex PCR; TCRdb's copy keeps in-frame clones and lacks some. Of about 1.1 million clones detected, 75% to 80% appear once; the ten largest clones hold roughly 0.55%. The sequenced material came from memory CD4+ T cells from PBMCs. The subset denotes: CD45RA-negative fraction. Receptor source: a man between 18 and 29 years old in good health. Some clones in this sample may be carry-over from other donors' samples.

This clone was counted at least ten times. J is TRBJ1-1 and V is TRBV9, with a tentative D call TRBD1 (5 bases). The germline V gene encodes CDR1 SGDLS and CDR2 YYNGEE. Trimming stripped 0 bases from V and 12 bases from J, with 18 bases between. CDR3 length: 14 amino acids. The CDR3 DNA follows: TGTGCCAGCAGCGTAGACACGGACACCCGAAGACCTTTCTTT. As protein: CASSVDTDTRRPFF.

CDR3 nucleotides: TGTGCCAGCAGCTTAGTCCCCAGGGGGCCTGGAAACACCATATATTTT. It translates to CASSLVPRGPGNTIYF. This chain links TRBV7-2 with TRBJ1-3; 8 positions agree with TRBD1. The V segment lost 1 base and the J segment 2 bases; nucleotides outside the gene matches: 4. Germline loops: CDR1 SGHTA, CDR2 FQGNSA. This CDR3 is 16 amino acids long.

The table lists this clone with a few counts. The rearrangement links TRBV20-1 to TRBJ1-2, with D hard to call. The CDR3 runs 11 residues. V was cut by 3 bases and J by 10 bases, with 12 bases left in between. From germline, CDR1 is DFQATT and CDR2 SNEGSKA (reference sequence). The CDR3 loop is CSASPGSLYTF. The CDR3 nucleotides are TGCAGTGCTAGTCCAGGCTCCCTCTACACCTTC.